The clone carrying this TCR beta chain was detected only once. The data are from a study of blood T cell repertoires in COVID-19. In the source study's methods: Reference gene primers were amplified, and this amplification served to estimate nucleated cell counts. This table comes from immunoSEQ multiplex PCR, and its TCRdb copy is limited to in-frame clones, with some not included. V and J calls and clone size are as listed in that table; D and trimming were resolved from the DNA. The sample contains tens of thousands of clones, around 90% of which appear only once. Per the germline V gene, CDR1 is MGHRA and CDR2 is YSYEKL. The V end lost 1 base, the J end lost 2 bases, and 11 bases lay between the germline ends. The length of the CDR3 is 15 residues.

The source of this sequence is a woman older than 75 with active or convalescent COVID-19. The chain couples TRBV4-1 to TRBJ1-2; D ambiguous. The sample was peripheral blood. CDR3 in DNA: TGCGCCAGCAGCCAAGGTATACAGCCAAACTATGGCTACACCTTC. Translating gives CASSQGIQPNYGYTF.